This is a list of T cell receptor beta chains from one sample in a study of response to subunit inactivated influenza vaccine. TCRdb recomputed calls from the RT-PCR reads with MiXCR, one row per CDR3 protein. The data hold 650,000 to 850,000 distinct CDR3 sequences, with about 15% observed a single time. The sequences come from PBMCs from blood, collected 14 to 15 days before vaccination. Receptors were obtained from a man aged 45-60 years who received an inactivated influenza vaccine. Each CDR3 is given with its conserved first and last residue. The order of the fields is clone size, D gene, V gene, J gene, CDR3 DNA, CDR3 protein. D genes are given only for firm matches. Clone sizes are given selectively: once, few, many, or a class where the clone is expanded.

.	.	TRBV7-8	TRBJ1-1	TGTGCCAGCAGCCCACGGGAGGGGAACACTGAAGCTTTCTTT	CASSPREGNTEAFF
many	TRBD1	TRBV5-1	TRBJ2-7	TGCGCCAGCAGCTTTAGGACAGGGGTAACTATCTACGAGCAGTACTTC	CASSFRTGVTIYEQYF
.	TRBD2	TRBV29-1	TRBJ2-3	TGCAGCGTTGTGGGGAGGGCCGCAGATACGCAGTATTTT	CSVVGRAADTQYF
few	TRBD1	TRBV3-1	TRBJ2-2	TGTGCCAGCAGCCAAGAGAGGAAGGCAGGGGGCTCCGGCGGGGAGCTGTTTTTT	CASSQERKAGGSGGELFF
.	.	TRBV5-1	TRBJ2-5	TGCGCCAGCAGCTTGGAGGTAGGCCAGGTCGAGACCCAGTACTTC	CASSLEVGQVETQYF
.	.	TRBV3-1	TRBJ2-7	TGTGCCAGCAGCCCCCCCCGGGGTCTGGGGGGAAACTACGAGCAGTACTTC	CASSPPRGLGGNYEQYF
few	TRBD1	TRBV5-1	TRBJ2-5	TGCGCCAGCAGCTTGGCGACAGGGAGAGAGACCCAGTACTTC	CASSLATGRETQYF
many	TRBD2	TRBV3-1	TRBJ2-3	TGTGCCAGCAGCCTCCTCTTTACCGGGACTAGCGGGAGAACGACAGATACGCAGTATTTT	CASSLLFTGTSGRTTDTQYF
.	TRBD2	TRBV4-2	TRBJ2-5	TGTGCCAGCAGCCAAGATAGTGGACTAGCGGGGACCCAGTACTTC	CASSQDSGLAGTQYF
.	TRBD1	TRBV7-2	TRBJ2-1	TGTGCCAGCAGCGGAGCCGGGACAGGCACCTACAATGAGCAGTTCTTC	CASSGAGTGTYNEQFF
few	.	TRBV27	TRBJ2-2	TGTGCCAGCAGTTTAACACCGGGACTTCAGTTGATCGGGGAGCTGTTTTTT	CASSLTPGLQLIGELFF
many	TRBD1	TRBV4-3	TRBJ2-7	TGCGCCAGCAGCCAAGATAACAGGGGCTACGAGCAGTACTTC	CASSQDNRGYEQYF
few	.	TRBV20-1	TRBJ1-1	TGCAGTGCTAGAGATCTGGGATCAGAAGCTTTCTTT	CSARDLGSEAFF
few	TRBD2	TRBV11-2	TRBJ2-5	TGTGCCAGCAGCTGGGGGACTAGCGAGACCCAGTACTTC	CASSWGTSETQYF
few	TRBD1	TRBV14	TRBJ2-7	TGTGCCAGCAGCCAAGCTGGCAGACAGGGGAACTACGAGCAGTACTTC	CASSQAGRQGNYEQYF
many	TRBD2	TRBV7-2	TRBJ2-1	TGTGCCAGCAGCTTAGCCAACCGGGGACTAGCGGAATTCACGTACAATGAGCAGTTCTTC	CASSLANRGLAEFTYNEQFF